A single T cell receptor (beta chain) is shown here with its context. The sample belongs to a study of patients and donors after allogeneic stem cell transplantation. In TCRdb, the RT-PCR reads were re-called with MiXCR into one record per CDR3 protein. The table shows over 150,000 distinct CDR3 sequences, with around 30% occurring only once. The sample was blood, either unsorted or a sorted T cell fraction (not recorded which). The TCR comes from a human donor who was either an allogeneic HSCT recipient or a stem cell or donor lymphocyte infusion donor (not recorded which). It is not recorded whose cells these are; they may come from a transplant donor.

The CDR3 protein is CASKSLAGGPQYF. The DNA of the CDR3 is TGTGCCAGCAAGTCTCTAGCGGGAGGGCCCCAGTACTTC. The gene calls are TRBV6-5 and TRBJ2-7, with 12 nucleotides matching TRBD2. J gave up 10 bases and V 7 bases, and 8 bases lay outside the gene matches. This CDR3 region has 13 residues. CDR1 MNHEY and CDR2 SVGAGI come from the germline V gene.